This T cell receptor beta chain was retrieved from a study of T cells after somatic rescue of genetic block. This CDR3 is built from 15 residues. The V segment lost 4 bases and the J segment 4 bases; nucleotides outside the gene matches: 7. From germline, CDR1 is MNHEY and CDR2 SMNVEV (reference sequence). Assay: immunoSEQ multiplex PCR; the TCRdb copy retains only in-frame clones and omits some. The sample gives roughly 67,000 clones, 85% to 95% of which show up once; about 2.7% is in the top ten. The clonotype was recovered from a man between 35 and 55 years old. Material: peripheral blood mononuclear cells (PBMCs). V and J are TRBV27 and TRBJ2-1; 7 bases are shared with TRBD2. This CDR3 is CASSSPGAGYNEQFF. The CDR3 DNA reads TGTGCCAGCAGTTCCCCCGGAGCGGGGTACAATGAGCAGTTCTTC.